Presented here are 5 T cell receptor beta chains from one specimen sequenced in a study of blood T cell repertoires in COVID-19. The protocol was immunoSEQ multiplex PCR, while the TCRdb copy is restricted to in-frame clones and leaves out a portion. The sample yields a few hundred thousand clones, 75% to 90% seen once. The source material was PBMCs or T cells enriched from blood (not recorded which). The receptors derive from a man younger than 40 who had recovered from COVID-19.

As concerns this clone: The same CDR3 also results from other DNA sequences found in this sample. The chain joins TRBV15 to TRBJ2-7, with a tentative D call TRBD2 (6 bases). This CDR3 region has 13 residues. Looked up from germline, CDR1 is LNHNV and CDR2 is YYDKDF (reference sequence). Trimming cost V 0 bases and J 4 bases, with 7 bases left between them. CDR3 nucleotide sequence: TGTGCCACCAGCAGAGATCGGGGGTACGAGCAGTACTTC. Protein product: CATSRDRGYEQYF.

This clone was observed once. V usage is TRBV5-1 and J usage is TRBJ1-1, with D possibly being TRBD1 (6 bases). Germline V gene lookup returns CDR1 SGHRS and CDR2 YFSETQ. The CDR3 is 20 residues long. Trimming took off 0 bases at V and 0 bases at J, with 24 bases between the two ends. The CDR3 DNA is TGCGCCAGCAGCTTGGCCCATAGTTTACAGGGAAAGGGGGTGAACACTGAAGCTTTCTTT. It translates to CASSLAHSLQGKGVNTEAFF.

The CDR3 protein is CASSLGGQHYGYTF. The CDR3 nucleotides read TGTGCCAGCAGCCTAGGTGGGCAGCACTATGGCTACACCTTC. This sequence joins TRBV7-8 and TRBJ1-2; D unclear. Trimming removed 5 bases at V and 3 bases at J, with 13 bases between. The CDR3 is 14 amino acids. Germline-derived CDR1 and CDR2 are SGHVS and FQNEAQ. Looking up the rest from reference TRBV7-8 and TRBJ1-2 gives the full variable domain: GAGVSQSPRYKVAKRGQDVALRCDPISGHVSLFWYQQALGQGPEFLTYFQNEAQLDKSGLPSDRFFAERPEGSVSTLKIQRTQQEDSAVYLCASSLGGQHYGYTFGSGTRLTVV.

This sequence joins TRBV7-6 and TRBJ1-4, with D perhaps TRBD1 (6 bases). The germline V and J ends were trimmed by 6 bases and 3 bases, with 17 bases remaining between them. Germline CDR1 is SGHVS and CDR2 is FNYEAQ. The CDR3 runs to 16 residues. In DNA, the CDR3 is TGTGCCAGCAGACTCTCCCCCCAGGGGTCTAATGAAAAACTGTTTTTT. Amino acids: CASRLSPQGSNEKLFF.

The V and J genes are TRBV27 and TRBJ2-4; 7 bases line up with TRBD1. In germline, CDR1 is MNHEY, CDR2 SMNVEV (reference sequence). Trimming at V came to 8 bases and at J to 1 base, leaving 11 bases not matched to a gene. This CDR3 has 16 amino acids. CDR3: CASSTTGKFAKNIQYF. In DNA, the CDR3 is TGTGCCAGCTCCACGACAGGGAAGTTTGCCAAAAACATTCAGTACTTC.